This T cell receptor beta chain was sequenced for a study of blood T cells in healthy people across ages. Study background: About one barcoded beta molecule per two T cells came from capture by template switching.

Using a J-beta primer mix together with a sample-barcoded 5' primer, a second PCR was run for roughly 6 to 12 cycles. TCRdb re-called the 5' RACE reads with MiXCR, one entry per CDR3 protein. The sample lists 650,000 to 1,000,000 distinct CDR3 sequences; about 36% were seen once. Remarks on this clonotype: No antigen is known for it.

Whole-study results and caveats: Long-lived donors exceeded aged donors in naive CD4+ cells and diversity.

Those donating, healthy Caucasian individuals from Russia, were aged roughly 6 to 90. Each donor's blood draw was roughly 10 milliliters of peripheral blood. The CDR3 loop spans 12 amino acids. The V and J ends lost 11 bases and 8 bases respectively, with 16 bases between them. Germline V lookup: CDR1 ENHRY, CDR2 SYGVKD. The sample was blood. The chain couples TRBV10-3 to TRBJ2-1; D is perhaps TRBD1 (6 bases). The TCR sequence derives from a young man in good health. The CDR3 protein is CAGARGSDEQFF. CDR3 DNA: TGTGCCGGGGCCAGGGGCAGTGATGAGCAGTTCTTC.